This T cell receptor beta chain came from a study of Ad26.COV2.S vaccination and SARS-CoV-2 variants (dated by TCRdb to 2020 to 2022). Background for the entire study: Vaccine-arm donors came from COV1001, a multicentre, randomized, double-blind, placebo-controlled phase I-IIa trial of Ad26.COV2.S in healthy adults. Dosing of Ad26.COV2.S was intramuscular, at either 5x10^10 or 1x10^11 viral particles, delivered as one shot or as two shots spaced 56 days apart. The specificity and breadth of SARS-CoV-2-reactive T cell receptors after Ad26.COV2.S vaccination were assessed by TCRbeta repertoire sequencing. A total of some 30 samples were included in the TCR-sequenced set, comprising roughly 19 Ad26.COV2.S vaccine recipients, 5 placebo recipients and 8 SARS-CoV-2 convalescent individuals. Trial participants were randomized into five groups of five: low-dose or high-dose Ad26.COV2.S given once or twice, or placebo on both occasions. Investigators remained blinded to trial group allocation during experiments and outcome assessment.

The intended sense of this specimen's treatment or condition label: some 20 received Ad26.COV2.S at low or high dose, single or two shots; roughly five received placebo; per-sample allocation not given. For vaccine and placebo recipients, repertoires were sequenced using samples collected on day 63 after the first injection. In Cohort 1b, 25 or so adults aged 18-55 years were enrolled at a single site in Boston, USA, between 29 July and 7 August 2020. As a vaccine, Ad26.COV2.S was a replication-incompetent adenovirus type 26 vector that expressed a prefusion-stabilized SARS-CoV-2 spike protein derived from the original Wuhan strain. The CDR3 runs 11 residues from the cysteine to the phenylalanine. The CDR3 DNA has 33 bases and is translated from base 1. Cut back by 2 bases and 7 bases, the V and J ends lie 5 bases apart. The germline V gene specifies MDHEN as CDR1 and SYDVKM as CDR2. What the work shows at the level of the full study, not this receptor alone: The authors noted that the TCR breadth and depth analyses may have underestimated total T cell responses. After vaccination, spike-specific CD8+ and CD4+ T cell responses were reported to show substantial breadth. The study was not powered to compare responses between vaccine doses or regimens. Non-spike TCR breadth was comparable between vaccine and placebo recipients, consistent with the vaccine containing only spike. Higher spike-specific TCR breadth was observed in Ad26.COV2.S recipients than in placebo recipients (P = 0.0014).

Details on this clone: What this receptor recognizes is not known. No base qualities exist here, and no much larger clone lies one base off it.

TCRbeta CDR3 regions were sequenced with the immunoSEQ Assay. After extraction, genomic DNA underwent amplification by bias-controlled multiplex PCR, followed by high-throughput sequencing. As for the authors' bioinformatics: To quantify the absolute abundance of every unique TCRbeta CDR3 region, sequences were collapsed and filtered. T cell fraction was estimated by normalizing TCRbeta template counts to usable DNA, with usable DNA measured through amplification of reference genes found in all nucleated cells. Repertoire TCRs were annotated as SARS-CoV-2-specific by exact matching of V gene, CDR3 amino acid sequence and J gene to a known reactive TCR set. The reference SARS-CoV-2 TCR set was obtained from MIRA and was filtered for enrichment in COVID-19-positive ImmuneCODE repertoires, whereby public or cross-reactive TCRs were removed. Drawing on the MIRA antigens, annotated TCRs were analysed further at the level of specific ORF or position within ORF. Breadth was defined as annotated unique rearrangements over total unique productive rearrangements; depth was the summed frequency of those rearrangements. Two-sided Wilcoxon rank-sum tests were used to compare TCR breadth between groups. Not all clones reach the TCRdb copy of this immuneACCESS table, which keeps in-frame sequences only. Checked studies attribute under half of the gap to unresolved V genes and leave the rest unexplained. V and J calls and clone size come straight from that table; D and trimming were deduced from the DNA. This sample comprises over 400,000 clones, approximately 92% of them detected only once. 1.5% to 2% of the sample is in the top ten clones.

This receptor was taken from a person between 18 and 60 years old who received the Ad26.COV2.S COVID-19 vaccine or a placebo. Recombination joined TRBV28 with TRBJ1-2, with the identity of the D gene unclear. The material was peripheral blood, obtained in a trial of Ad26.COV2.S vaccine versus placebo. The CDR3 is CASSLNTGYTF. The DNA is TGTGCCAGCAGTTTAAATACTGGCTACACCTTC.